The present entry profiles one TCR beta chain with its context. Its binding antigen is unknown. Per-nucleotide qualities are absent, and no much larger clonotype sits a single base away. The data derive from a study of cytomegalovirus exposure and HLA in healthy donors (TCRdb year 2017). With regard to the full study: According to an earlier analysis of several hundred of the donors, 150 million to 200 million T cells yielded approximately 120 million unique TCR beta sequences and 276 Gb of sequence data. Roughly 300 gigabases of sequencing data and roughly 80 million unique TCR sequences made up an early release that covered several hundred HLA-typed donors. Among the approximately 430 genotyped donors, roughly 80% belonged to the genetic ancestry cluster associated with self-reported Caucasian donors. The study aimed to test whether signatures of past pathogen exposure could be identified by cataloging public T cell receptors. Using immunosequencing, the study profiled T cell repertoires from fewer than 700 subjects and related those repertoires to cytomegalovirus serostatus. Along with the approximately 700-subject first cohort, a separate validation cohort of about 110 different subjects was used. High-throughput TCR immunosequencing, statistical association of individual TCRs with disease status, and machine learning were combined to predict cytomegalovirus infection status. In a later analysis, previously published TCR beta repertoires from 500 to 750 donors were re-analyzed and high-resolution HLA genotyping was added so that TCR occurrence patterns could be studied. The later analysis used no new phenotypic data to find candidate immune exposures, relying instead on TCR beta sequences and their occurrence across donors. An earlier analysis of fewer than 750 of the donors used high-throughput TCR beta sequencing to judge whether each TCR beta V gene segment behaved as functional or pseudogenic. Donor age, sex, ethnicity and CMV serostatus were compiled together with the repertoire data. A later genetic analysis used genome-wide SNP genotypes for about three fifths of the 666 donors, treating that subset as a discovery cohort. All discovery cohort repertoires had been generated on a single sequencing platform. Class I and class II HLA loci were covered by the typing at four-digit resolution. The number of donors typed differed by locus, with roughly 629-640 for A, B, C, DRB1 and DQB1, 522 for DQA1, 600 to 610 for DPA1, and over 400 for DPB1. Roughly five DR-DQ haplotypes were handled as single units for association and clustering because linkage in the cohort was strong. Across about 370 genotyped donors of the cohort, an average of approximately 240,000 unique TCR beta nucleotide sequences per donor were sequenced, and roughly 20% of those sequences were non-productive.

Trimming takes 4 bases off V and 4 bases off J; junction bases not matched to a gene: 9. Reading the germline V gene (reference sequence) gives CDR1 SGHNT and CDR2 YYREEE. Including cysteine and phenylalanine, the CDR3 has 15 amino acids. The only DNA kept is the CDR3, 45 bases in frame from the first base. The cohort was made up of 650 to 700 healthy bone marrow donors. All cohort members were sampled while nominally healthy, although unrecorded immune exposures were likely present. The donor was CMV seronegative and was included in the group of several hundred seronegative cohort members. A peripheral blood sample was collected from each donor, and TCR beta sequencing was performed on peripheral blood mononuclear cells. The Qiagen DNeasy Blood Extraction Kit was used to extract genomic DNA from the blood cell samples. Results and caveats for the whole study, not just this receptor: Because the 87-base-pair reads could not distinguish some IMGT-functional V segments, including TRBV6-2 and TRBV6-3, those segments were excluded. For the cohort, immune exposure information was limited to CMV serostatus. In a later analysis, the rate of TCR association differed among HLA loci, with DRB1 alleles having the most associated TCRs and HLA-C alleles having the fewest. An earlier analysis of approximately 570 of the donors showed that most TCR beta V segments appeared in productive rearrangements either about 87% or about 30% of the time, which broadly matched IMGT annotations. The study listed 164 TCR beta chains as associated with cytomegalovirus. In a later analysis, HLA-associated TCR beta chains showed more clonal expansion and lower generation probabilities than non-associated chains that were equally common. The classifier was reported to diagnose cytomegalovirus status with high specificity and sensitivity in both the original cohort and the validation cohort. While some public TCRs were present in many individuals, most TCR sequences turned up only very rarely across donors. A cluster of highly shared sequence variants was judged likely to represent a technical artifact of the sequencing pipeline. The earlier analysis of 587 of the donors excluded some 16 rarely observed V segments, including chromosome 9 orphons, because counts were too low. Because some donors lacked HLA typing at each locus, the association tests relied only on the typed subset. A later analysis reported that several top co-occurrence clusters appeared linked to parvovirus B19, influenza, CMV and Epstein-Barr virus. A later genetic analysis associated a missense DCLRE1C variant with V-gene and J-gene trimming of TCR beta chains, and an independent cohort replicated the association. A later analysis associated roughly 17,000 TCR beta sequences with specific HLA alleles at a false discovery rate of 0.05. This cohort had only TCR beta chains sequenced, and the lack of alpha or paired-chain data limited which features could be detected. According to a later analysis, most CMV-associated TCR beta chains appeared to be HLA-restricted, and the HLA associations seemed to be driven largely by CMV exposure. In vitro tests confirmed that a few of the cytomegalovirus-associated TCR beta chains recognize cytomegalovirus antigens. Correlated functional status among segregating V segments might be attributable to linkage disequilibrium, but an unknown experimental factor could not be ruled out. A further reported finding was that TCR beta sequences accurately predicted the HLA-A and HLA-B alleles for most subjects in the first cohort. The authors suggested that the approach could potentially be generalized to other disease states and immunological phenotypes. Compared with the approximately 720-donor mean, donors in an Asian-associated ancestry cluster had fewer N-insertions in productive TCRs, according to a later genetic analysis. Roughly uniform sequencing depth across donors was assumed in presence/absence analyses, although this assumption may not hold. Strong co-occurrence of HLA alleles, especially DR and DQ, made assigning TCR associations to individual alleles difficult.

Libraries were constructed by the immunoSEQ multiplex PCR assay. For the multiplex PCR, a mixture combining 60 forward primers for TCR Vbeta segments and 13 reverse primers for TCR Jbeta segments was used. A multiplex PCR assay on genomic DNA amplified the CDR3 region of rearranged TCR beta genes. The amplified TCR beta libraries were sequenced on the Illumina HiSeq System as 87-base-pair reads. Per the original workflow: In a later analysis, some 80 million unique TCR beta chains were counted across the approximately 620 repertoires, and approximately 11 million of these chains were shared by at least two donors. To remove PCR and sequencing errors, raw reads were error-corrected and collapsed into unique sequences using a nearest-neighbor algorithm that merged closely related sequences. CDR3 sequences were aligned to IMGT reference sequences to assign V, D and J gene segments. For a sequence to be retained, a match of at least six nucleotides to both a V gene segment and a J gene segment was required. A rearrangement counted as productive if the CDR3 had no stop codons and remained in frame with V and J, and every other rearrangement counted as non-productive. CDR3 was defined by IMGT convention, running from the second conserved V-encoded cysteine to the conserved J-encoded phenylalanine. The earlier analysis of 500 to 750 of the donors excluded any sequence lacking an unambiguous match to a single V gene segment. In an earlier analysis of 450 to 700 of the donors, V segments were called functional above 56.7% productive rearrangements and were called segregating when the between-donor standard deviation exceeded 5%. A statistical classification framework was built for diagnosing cytomegalovirus status from the catalog of TCR beta chain sequences. In a later analysis, V and J genes were assigned by comparing TCR nucleotide sequences against IMGT/GENE-DB human TR gene sequences. A later analysis assigned CDR3 sequences and most-parsimonious VDJ recombination scenarios with the TCRdist pipeline. In a later analysis, each TCR beta chain was defined by its CDR3 amino acid sequence together with its V-gene family, and reads lacking a unique V-gene family were excluded. A later analysis removed roughly 590 highly shared, low-generation-probability nucleotide sequences to deal with suspected cross-contamination and a sequencing artifact. For each public chain, a later analysis derived a clonal expansion index from normalized ranks of inferred template counts within each repertoire. A later analysis computed generation probabilities with a VDJ recombination model fitted to out-of-frame rearrangements, and checked the results against IGoR. In a later analysis, hypergeometric tests were used to score TCR-TCR, TCR-HLA and TCR-CMV co-occurrence, with a repertoire-size bias correction applied to TCR pairs. False discovery rates were estimated in a later analysis by permuting HLA or CMV assignments 20 times. A later analysis grouped co-occurring TCRs with DBSCAN, adding TCRdist sequence similarity when clustering within HLA-allele-positive subsets. Repertoires with fewer than 30,000 or more than 120,000 public chains were left out of co-occurrence clustering, as were about 5 repertoires with anomalous nucleotide sharing. The table was pulled from immuneACCESS by TCRdb, which kept in-frame rearrangements only. Such tables lose some clones; where checked, under half of the loss comes from unresolved V genes, and the rest has no known cause. That table supplies the V and J calls and clone size; D and trimming were determined from the DNA. This sample is represented by more than 80,000 clones; 60% to 80% of them were singletons. Jointly, the top ten make up roughly 3.2% of the sample.

The TCR originated in a man in his sixties in good health and CMV-seronegative. Specimen: PBMCs. The rearrangement combines TRBV5-4 with TRBJ1-1; TRBD1 fits 8 bases in the junction. The sequence in DNA is TGTGCCAGCAGCCCCCGGGACAGGATGGGCACTGAAGCTTTCTTT. This yields the protein CASSPRDRMGTEAFF.